These 26 T cell receptor beta chains were sequenced from one sample in a study of T-cell memory formation after mild COVID-19. TCRdb redid the calling of the 5' RACE reads with MiXCR, one entry per CDR3 protein. The repertoire holds 350,000 to 450,000 distinct CDR3 sequences, with approximately 29% as singletons. What was sequenced was PBMCs or a T cell subset sorted from them (not recorded which). All receptors derive from an adult woman who had mild COVID-19 (a few samples of this study predate the infection). Cell type and time point are not known.

The V and J genes are TRBV29-1 and TRBJ2-7; 7 nucleotides match TRBD1. V dropped 2 bases and J dropped 6; count of bases not matched to a gene: 1. This CDR3 spans 11 amino acids. In germline, CDR1 is SQVTM, CDR2 ANQGSEA. The chain's CDR3 is CSVETGVEQYF. CDR3 coding DNA: TGCAGCGTTGAAACAGGGGTCGAGCAGTACTTC.

This clonotype was observed a handful of times. V is TRBV12-3 or TRBV12-4 and J is TRBJ2-2, with 8 positions matching TRBD2. V shed 1 base and J 7 bases; nucleotides not matched to a gene: 11. CDR3 length: 17 residues. The CDR3: CASSLELAGWGDGELFF. CDR3 coding DNA: TGTGCCAGCAGTTTAGAGCTAGCGGGCTGGGGGGACGGGGAGCTGTTTTTT.

This clonotype was seen a few times. The chain links TRBV19 to TRBJ2-1, with TRBD1 matching 9 bases. Looked up from germline, CDR1 is LNHDA and CDR2 is SQIVND (reference sequence). The CDR3 spans 16 residues. V dropped 6 bases and J dropped 6; count of bases not matched to a gene: 12. The CDR3 region has the DNA TGTGCCAGTAGATCGCCGGGGGACAGGGCCTTCAATGAGCAGTTCTTC. Translated: CASRSPGDRAFNEQFF.

This clonotype showed up just a few times. J is TRBJ1-2 and V is TRBV7-9; 9 positions agree with TRBD1. The J segment lost 8 bases and the V segment lost 1 base, leaving 11 bases of the junction unmatched. Germline V gene lookup returns CDR1 SEHNR and CDR2 FQNEAQ (reference sequence). The CDR3 totals 16 residues. The CDR3 nucleotides are TGTGCCAGCAGCTTAGAGGGACAGGGCTATCTCTACGGCTACACCTTC. It specifies CASSLEGQGYLYGYTF. Full variable domain (remainder filled in from reference TRBV7-9 and TRBJ1-2): DTGVSQNPRHKITKRGQNVTFRCDPISEHNRLYWYRQTLGQGPEFLTYFQNEAQLEKSRLLSDRFSAERPKGSFSTLEIQRTEQGDSAMYLCASSLEGQGYLYGYTFGSGTRLTVV.

The CDR3 coding sequence is TGTGCCATCAGTGACCCCACCGGGGAGCTGTTTTTT. Translating it yields CAISDPTGELFF. This sequence joins TRBV10-3 and TRBJ2-2; no clear D. Germline values: CDR1 ENHRY, CDR2 SYGVKD. The length of the CDR3 is 12 residues. Trimming removed 3 bases at V and 4 bases at J, with 3 bases between.

Concerning this clonotype itself: Germline is not matched at one junction end, which may reflect a read error. The chain has TRBV5-4 and TRBJ2-3, with D possibly matching TRBD1 (6 bases). Germline V gene lookup returns CDR1 SGHNT and CDR2 YYREEE (reference sequence). The CDR3 loop spans 15 amino acids. Here the CDR3 DNA reads TGTGCCAGCAGATTGGGGGACACCTGGGGAGATACGCAGTATTTT. Amino acids: CASRLGDTWGDTQYF.

This clonotype was seen more than once but under ten times. This chain uses TRBV4-2 with TRBJ2-7, with D unresolved. The V end was cut by 0 bases, the J end by 4 bases, with 7 bases between. Germline V CDR1 and CDR2: LGHNA, YNFKEQ. The CDR3 spans 13 residues. In nucleotides, the CDR3 is TGTGCCAGCAGCCAAGATCTCGATTACGAGCAGTACTTC. This codes for CASSQDLDYEQYF.

This clonotype was recorded at least ten times. The chain links TRBV4-2 to TRBJ2-1, with TRBD2 matching 10 bases. The V segment lost 4 bases and the J segment 7 bases; nucleotides outside the gene matches: 10. The CDR3 sequence is 16 residues long. Germline V gives CDR1 LGHNA, CDR2 YNFKEQ. CDR3 coding DNA: TGTGCCAGCAGCCCCCCGGGGAGACTAGCGGGTAATGAGCAGTTCTTC. Translating gives CASSPPGRLAGNEQFF.

This clonotype turned up a few times. V usage is TRBV24-1 and J usage is TRBJ2-3; no clear D gene. Trimming cost V 6 bases and J 1 base, with 13 bases left between them. Per germline, CDR1 KGHDR and CDR2 SFDVKD. The CDR3 spans 15 residues. CDR3 in amino acids: CATSSSWVGTDTQYF. The CDR3 DNA is TGTGCCACCAGTTCTTCCTGGGTGGGCACAGATACGCAGTATTTT.

The chain carries TRBV12-3 or TRBV12-4 and TRBJ1-6; no reliable D call. Trimming removed 6 bases at V and 0 bases at J, with 0 bases between. The CDR3 totals 12 residues. The CDR3 protein is CASSSYNSPLHF. DNA of the CDR3: TGTGCCAGCAGCTCCTATAATTCACCCCTCCACTTT.

This clonotype came up a few times. The chain combines TRBV11-2 with TRBJ2-1; D may match TRBD1 or TRBD2 (5 bases each). The V and J ends lost 1 base and 5 bases respectively, with 24 bases between them. The CDR3 is 19 amino acids. CDR1 and CDR2 (germline): SGHAT, FQNNGV. CDR3 DNA sequence: TGTGCCAGCAGCTTAGGGGGGACCGGACGCCGCCGGCAGGACAATGAGCAGTTCTTC. The encoded protein is CASSLGGTGRRRQDNEQFF.

The V and J genes are TRBV29-1 and TRBJ2-2, with D unresolved. Germline loops: CDR1 SQVTM, CDR2 ANQGSEA. The V end was cut by 4 bases, the J end by 1 base, with 7 bases between. The CDR3 covers 13 residues. The CDR3 loop is CSVVSENTGELFF. CDR3 coding DNA: TGCAGCGTTGTGTCCGAGAACACCGGGGAGCTGTTTTTT.

J is TRBJ2-3 and V is TRBV6-2 or TRBV6-3; 10 nucleotides agree with TRBD2. V dropped 0 bases and J dropped 14; count of bases not matched to a gene: 8. Germline CDR1 reads MNHEY; CDR2 reads SVGEGT. The CDR3 runs 14 residues. The CDR3 reads CASSYSVSAGGPYF. The CDR3, as DNA: TGTGCCAGCAGTTACTCAGTTTCAGCGGGGGGGCCGTATTTT.

In this sample, this clonotype turned up a few times. The V gene is TRBV5-4, the J gene TRBJ2-3; D gene unclear. The CDR3 has 14 residues. CDR1 and CDR2 from the germline V gene are SGHNT and YYREEE (reference sequence). Trimming removed 1 base from V and 4 bases from J, with 10 bases in between. CDR3 amino acids: CASSLKAGADTQYF. The CDR3 DNA reads TGTGCCAGCAGCTTGAAAGCTGGGGCAGATACGCAGTATTTT.

This clonotype was recorded once. J is TRBJ2-7 and V is TRBV4-3; D assignment may be TRBD1 or TRBD2 (6 bases each). V lost 4 bases, J lost 0 bases, and 13 bases lay in between. There are 15 residues in the CDR3. In germline, CDR1 is LGHNA, CDR2 YSLEER. CDR3 in amino acids: CASSPGGGFSYEQYF. As DNA, the CDR3 is TGCGCCAGCAGCCCCGGGGGCGGGTTCTCCTACGAGCAGTACTTC.

The chain links TRBV6-2 or TRBV6-3 to TRBJ2-3; the match to TRBD2 covers 15 bases. The J segment lost 3 bases and the V segment lost 6 bases, leaving 4 bases of the junction unmatched. The germline V gene has CDR1 MNHEY and CDR2 SVGEGT. CDR3 length: 16 residues. This CDR3 reads CASSQGTSGRTDTQYF. The DNA for the CDR3 is TGTGCCAGCAGCCAAGGGACTAGCGGGAGGACAGATACGCAGTATTTT.

The table lists this clonotype with a few counts. The chain joins TRBV9 to TRBJ2-1; D unresolved. The germline gives CDR1 SGDLS, CDR2 YYNGEE. V was cut by 0 bases and J by 0 bases, with 7 bases left in between. There are 15 residues in the CDR3. The CDR3 nucleotides read TGTGCCAGCAGCGTAGGGCAGTTCTCCTACAATGAGCAGTTCTTC. It codes for CASSVGQFSYNEQFF.

This clonotype was observed a handful of times. This CDR3 reads CATKAASNEQFF. The CDR3 DNA reads TGTGCCACCAAGGCAGCGAGCAATGAGCAGTTCTTC. This rearrangement joins TRBV24-1 to TRBJ2-1; D gene unclear. The ends were cut back, 8 bases at V and 6 bases at J, with 10 bases in the middle. This CDR3 region has 12 residues. CDR1 KGHDR and CDR2 SFDVKD come from the germline V gene.

This chain uses TRBV11-2 with TRBJ2-4; no firm D call. The CDR3 covers 15 residues. Germline V gives CDR1 SGHAT, CDR2 FQNNGV. V lost 2 bases, J lost 2 bases, and 10 bases lay in between. CDR3 nucleotide sequence: TGTGCCAGCAGCTTATTTGGGCTAACCAAAAACATTCAGTACTTC. Residues: CASSLFGLTKNIQYF.

The CDR3 reads CASSQVYGSPYEQYF. The CDR3, as DNA: TGCGCCAGCAGCCAAGTATATGGGAGTCCCTACGAGCAGTACTTC. The V gene is TRBV4-3, the J gene TRBJ2-7; the D gene is possibly TRBD2 (5 bases). Germline V gene data show CDR1 as LGHNA and CDR2 as YSLEER. The CDR3 has 15 amino acids. V lost 1 base, J lost 2 bases, and 12 bases lay in between.

The chain employs TRBV15 and TRBJ2-3; perhaps TRBD2 as D (5 bases). This CDR3 has 14 residues. The germline CDR1 and CDR2 sequences are LNHNV and YYDKDF (reference sequence). Trimming cost V 4 bases and J 2 bases, with 10 bases left between them. Here the CDR3 DNA reads TGTGCCACCAGCAACGAGGGCCCCACAGATACGCAGTATTTT. It specifies CATSNEGPTDTQYF.

This clonotype was observed a few times. The chain recombines TRBV24-1 with TRBJ1-2; D might be TRBD1 (6 bases). V dropped 4 bases and J dropped 4 bases, with 9 bases sitting between them. CDR1 and CDR2 (germline): KGHDR, SFDVKD. CDR3 length: 13 amino acids. The CDR3 sequence: CATSDRTVYGYTF. In DNA form, the CDR3 reads TGTGCCACCAGTGACAGGACAGTCTATGGCTACACCTTC.

CDR3 in amino acids: CASSRTPAIDNSPLHF. The CDR3 DNA sequence: TGTGCCAGCAGTAGGACACCCGCCATAGATAATTCACCCCTCCACTTT. The V call is TRBV12-3 or TRBV12-4, the J call TRBJ1-6; possibly TRBD1 for D (5 bases). This CDR3 region has 16 residues. V was pared by 5 bases and J by 5 bases, with 16 bases between.

This clonotype has more than one count but fewer than ten. V and J are TRBV27 and TRBJ2-5; D may be TRBD1 (6 bases). Germline V gives CDR1 MNHEY, CDR2 SMNVEV (reference sequence). CDR3 length: 14 residues. Trimming pared 10 bases from V and 2 bases from J, leaving 17 bases between. DNA for the CDR3: TGTGCCATCTCGCCTCAGGGGCCTCAAGAGACCCAGTACTTC. Protein product: CAISPQGPQETQYF.

This clonotype occurred a few times. The chain joins TRBV12-3 or TRBV12-4 to TRBJ2-5, with D unresolved. The CDR3 extends over 13 amino acids. V lost 6 bases and J lost 3, with 11 bases in between. In DNA form, the CDR3 reads TGTGCCAGCAGCCCGAAGAGGAAAGAGACCCAGTACTTC. It codes for CASSPKRKETQYF.

V is TRBV5-1 and J is TRBJ2-3; 12 bases match TRBD2. The V gene end was trimmed by 7 bases and the J gene end by 2 bases; junction bases not matched to a gene: 8. The CDR3 is 16 residues long. The germline V gene has CDR1 SGHRS and CDR2 YFSETQ. CDR3 loop: CASSGLAGPPTDTQYF. The DNA for the CDR3 is TGCGCCAGCTCTGGACTAGCGGGGCCCCCCACAGATACGCAGTATTTT.